This T cell receptor beta chain was sequenced during a study of PD-1 blockade in classical Hodgkin lymphoma. Study-wide points: Diversity similar to that of newly diagnosed patients was seen at baseline in complete responders. TCR diversity rose significantly by C4D1 in CD4+ but not CD8+ cells. Underlying causes for the observed repertoire differences were not defined, possibly disease activity or prior therapy.

Time point described: cycle 4 day 1 (C4D1), after six to seven weeks of nivolumab. Relapse after autologous stem cell transplantation occurred in every patient, and brentuximab vedotin exposure varied. Details on this clone: Its specificity is unknown.

Sequencing was performed with immunoSEQ multiplex PCR; in TCRdb, only in-frame clones are kept and a portion is missing. The sample lists tens of thousands of clones; roughly 89% were seen once. Germline values: CDR1 SGHRS, CDR2 YFSETQ. This CDR3 comprises 15 residues. Trimming removed 1 base from V and 2 bases from J, with 9 bases in between. This sequence originates from a human donor with classical Hodgkin lymphoma. The sample in question was peripheral blood mononuclear cells (PBMCs), obtained before the fourth cycle of nivolumab. The J gene is TRBJ1-4, the V gene TRBV5-1; D not resolved. The CDR3 spells CASSLFGRTNEKLFF. As DNA, the CDR3 is TGCGCCAGCAGCTTGTTCGGCAGGACTAATGAAAAACTGTTTTTT.